The text below deals with one T cell receptor (beta chain). These data are taken from a study of T cell responses to AZD1222 COVID-19 vaccine. Germline CDR1 DFQATT, CDR2 SNEGSKA (reference sequence). Trimming took off 3 bases at V and 1 base at J, with 9 bases between the two ends. The CDR3 is 13 residues long. The assay was immunoSEQ multiplex PCR, and TCRdb's table has in-frame clones only and misses some. This table has 200,000 or so clones, approximately 87% appearing once. The chain uses TRBV20-1 and TRBJ1-2, with D possibly matching TRBD1 (6 bases). Sequencing was performed on peripheral blood, taken on day 0 of MenACWY control vaccination. The clonotype comes from an adult in good health. This CDR3 reads CSASRGINYGYTF. CDR3 nucleotides: TGCAGTGCTAGTAGGGGGATTAACTATGGCTACACCTTC.